This T cell receptor (beta chain) was retrieved from a study of T-cell reconstitution after alpha-beta-depleted transplantation in children. After removal of 0 bases from V and 4 bases from J, the junction contained 11 bases not matched to a gene. This CDR3 is built from 18 residues. Germline assignment: CDR1 LGHDT and CDR2 YNNKEL (reference sequence). TCRbeta library construction was performed incorporating unique molecular identifiers. TCRdb reprocessed the PCR reads with MiXCR, giving one entry per CDR3 protein. Altogether a few hundred thousand distinct CDR3 sequences are present, roughly 10% being singletons, with the ten largest covering less than 8%. This clonotype was detected ten times or more.

The chain is built from TRBV3-1 and TRBJ2-1; 8 bases match TRBD2. The sequences come from PBMCs from the stem cell graft donor, collected from the stem cell graft. The source of this sequence is a human donor who donated a stem cell graft to a child with acute lymphoblastic leukemia. The CDR3 DNA reads TGTGCCAGCAGCCAAGATGGTGATAGCCGGGGGGGATACAATGAGCAGTTCTTC. Translation gives CASSQDGDSRGGYNEQFF.